The sample holds a few counts of the clone carrying this TCR beta chain. The antigen is unknown. These data originate in a study of vaccination effects on CD4 cells after COVID-19. Across the whole study: Participants received two doses of either the BNT162b2 or mRNA-1273 vaccine.

Peptide-pool stimulation followed by sequencing identified expanded antigen-specific CD4+ clonotypes in the ViraFEST assay. Isolating CD4+ T cells followed ten to eleven days of culture. Absence of prior SARS-CoV-2 infection characterized the vaccine recipients, who showed negative nucleocapsid antibodies. Each culture well received about 2 million PBMC. These cells were then cultured in IMDM with 9 to 10 IU/ml IL-2 and 10 ug/ml peptides. General study findings and limits: Common cold coronaviruses were cross-recognized by only 1 of 255 vaccine-induced clones in healthy vaccinees. Whether induced by infection or by vaccine, clones showed marked clonal contraction late after vaccination.

Produced via immunoSEQ multiplex PCR; TCRdb's table is partial and in-frame only. The sample shows approximately 30,000 clones, about 70% of them seen only once. From germline, CDR1 is MDHEN and CDR2 SYDVKM. Trimming stripped 8 bases from V and 6 bases from J, with 18 bases between. CDR3 length equals 14 residues. This receptor was identified in a human donor who received a COVID-19 vaccine. The V gene is TRBV28, the J gene TRBJ2-3; TRBD2 is a possible D gene (5 bases). The sample was CD4+ T cells from PBMCs cultured with HCoV-NL63 spike peptides, taken before COVID-19 vaccination. CDR3 sequence: CASGERPKGDTQYF. CDR3 coding DNA: TGTGCCAGCGGGGAGCGGCCCAAGGGTGATACGCAGTATTTT.